Sequencing of this TCR beta chain was carried out in a study of T cell changes during pregnancy in multiple sclerosis. The CDR3 length is 15 residues. Germline V lookup: CDR1 SGHVS, CDR2 FQNEAQ. V was cut by 5 bases and J by 2 bases, with 15 bases left in between. Clones were sequenced by immunoSEQ multiplex PCR, and TCRdb holds only the in-frame ones, with some missing. This sample yields about 59,000 clones, of which over 85% are seen a single time; roughly 2.7% belongs to the top ten. This chain connects TRBV7-8 to TRBJ1-2; a possible D gene is TRBD1 (6 bases). This TCR derives from a female donor with multiple sclerosis, enrolled in a pregnancy study. The starting material was CD8+ T cells from peripheral blood mononuclear cells, obtained in the third trimester of pregnancy. In nucleotides, the CDR3 is TGTGCCAGCAGCCTGAGAGGACAGATGAACTATGGCTACACCTTC. Translating it yields CASSLRGQMNYGYTF.